The 5 T cell receptor beta chains reported below all come from one sample, sequenced in a study of cytomegalovirus exposure and HLA in healthy donors. 60 Vbeta and 13 Jbeta primers were used in PCR. Libraries were prepared by immunoSEQ multiplex PCR; TCRdb keeps only in-frame clonotypes and omits some of them. The repertoire holds about 200,000 clones, with roughly four fifths as singletons. Sequenced sample: PBMCs. Source of these receptors: a man aged 18 to 29 in good health and CMV-seronegative.

The chain couples TRBV9 to TRBJ2-5, with 11 positions matching TRBD2. This CDR3 has 14 residues. Germline lookup yields CDR1 SGDLS and CDR2 YYNGEE. J gave up 4 bases and V 2 bases, and 1 base lay outside the gene matches. The CDR3 region has the DNA TGTGCCAGCAGCGTTAGCGGGGGGGGAGAGACCCAGTACTTC. Translated: CASSVSGGGETQYF.

V and J are TRBV19 and TRBJ2-7; tentatively, D is TRBD1 (5 bases). Germline V gene sequence: CDR1 LNHDA, CDR2 SQIVND (reference sequence). The CDR3 spans 13 residues. The V end was cut by 6 bases, the J end by 1 base, with 10 bases between. CDR3 sequence: CASRGAGSYEQYF. CDR3 DNA: TGTGCCAGTAGAGGGGCAGGATCCTACGAGCAGTACTTC.

The V and J genes are TRBV15 and TRBJ1-5; 9 positions match TRBD1. CDR1 is LNHNV and CDR2 is YYDKDF in the germline V gene (reference sequence). Trimming took 2 bases from V and 5 from J; bases not matched to a gene: 10. This CDR3 comprises 17 residues. The CDR3 DNA reads as TGTGCCACCAGCAGACCTGTTACAGGGGGCTATCATCAGCCCCAGCATTTT. Protein sequence: CATSRPVTGGYHQPQHF.

This chain links TRBV28 with TRBJ2-5, with 15 nucleotides matching TRBD2. V lost 2 bases, J lost 7 bases, and 11 bases stayed unmatched. The CDR3 extends over 18 amino acids. Germline CDR1 and CDR2: MDHEN and SYDVKM. The CDR3 DNA follows: TGTGCCAGCAGTTTAGAGGGACTAGCGGGAGGCACCGCGGGGACCCAGTACTTC. Translating it yields CASSLEGLAGGTAGTQYF. The complete variable domain, with remaining parts taken from reference TRBV28 and TRBJ2-5, reads DVKVTQSSRYLVKRTGEKVFLECVQDMDHENMFWYRQDPGLGLRLIYFSYDVKMKEKGDIPEGYSVSREKKERFSLILESASTNQTSMYLCASSLEGLAGGTAGTQYFGPGTRLLVL.

This clone was recorded a few times. This sequence joins TRBV30 and TRBJ2-5; 7 bases line up with TRBD1. The CDR3 totals 13 residues. The V gene's germline CDR1 is GTSNPN and CDR2 SVGIG (reference sequence). The V gene end was trimmed by 8 bases and the J gene end by 4 bases; junction bases not matched to a gene: 10. The CDR3 coding sequence is TGTGCCGGGGGCCGGAACAGGGGAGAGACCCAGTACTTC. Its protein product is CAGGRNRGETQYF. Looking up the rest from reference TRBV30 and TRBJ2-5 gives the full variable domain: SQTIHQWPATLVQPVGSPLSLECTVEGTSNPNLYWYRQAAGRGLQLLFYSVGIGQISSEVPQNLSASRPQDRQFILSSKKLLLSDSGFYLCAGGRNRGETQYFGPGTRLLVL.